These T cell receptor beta chains were read from a single sample in a study of CD8+CD57+ T cells in acquired aplastic anemia. TCRdb fed the reads into MiXCR, producing one record per CDR3 protein. Here the sample spans more than 250,000 distinct CDR3 sequences, around 60% being singletons. Source material: sorted CD4+, CD8+, or CD8+CD57+ T cells (not recorded which) from PBMCs. These receptors were taken from a human donor with severe aplastic anemia or a healthy control (not recorded which). Both conserved end residues are part of each CDR3. The order of the fields is CDR3 length, V gene, D gene, J gene, clone size, CDR3 DNA, CDR3 protein. D genes are given only for firm matches. Expanded clones get a size class; other rows say once, few or many, or leave the size out.

length: 12; V: TRBV24-1; D: NA; J: TRBJ2-2; size: NA; DNA: TGTGCCACCAGGGACTCCGCCGGGGAGCTGTTTTTT; CDR3: CATRDSAGELFF
length: 15; V: TRBV9; D: TRBD1; J: TRBJ1-6; size: many; DNA: TGTGCCAGCAGCGTAGATGGGACAGAAGTCTCGCCCCTCCACTTT; CDR3: CASSVDGTEVSPLHF
length: 15; V: TRBV7-2; D: TRBD2; J: TRBJ2-1; size: NA; DNA: TGTGCCAGCAGCTTAGATATAGGCGGGGGAGATACGCAGTTCTTC; CDR3: CASSLDIGGGDTQFF
length: 14; V: TRBV7-3; D: TRBD1; J: TRBJ2-2; size: many; DNA: TGTGCCAGCAGCATGCAGGGGGCTAACGGGGAGCTGTTTTTT; CDR3: CASSMQGANGELFF
length: 12; V: TRBV12-3/TRBV12-4; D: NA; J: TRBJ2-7; size: many; DNA: TGTGCCAGCAGTTTAGTTGTGTACGAGCAGTACTTC; CDR3: CASSLVVYEQYF
length: 15; V: TRBV9; D: TRBD2; J: TRBJ2-3; size: NA; DNA: TGTGCCAGCAGCGATAGCGGGGGAGACTACAATGAGCAGTATTTT; CDR3: CASSDSGGDYNEQYF
length: 15; V: TRBV7-2; D: NA; J: TRBJ2-7; size: many; DNA: TGTGCCAGCAGCTCCTTTAGTACAGCGTCCTACGAGCAGTACTTC; CDR3: CASSSFSTASYEQYF
length: 15; V: TRBV7-9; D: NA; J: TRBJ1-5; size: many; DNA: TGTGCCAGCAGCTTGGGGCAGGGTGCCAATCAGCCCCAGCATTTT; CDR3: CASSLGQGANQPQHF
length: 14; V: TRBV10-2; D: TRBD1; J: TRBJ1-2; size: many; DNA: TGCGCCAGCAGCCCAGGGGGCGTGCCGTCCGGCTACACCTTC; CDR3: CASSPGGVPSGYTF
length: 11; V: TRBV20-1; D: NA; J: TRBJ1-2; size: many; DNA: TGCAGTGCAAGACTGGATTATGGCTACACCTTC; CDR3: CSARLDYGYTF
length: 20; V: TRBV9; D: NA; J: TRBJ2-6; size: many; DNA: TGTGCCAGCAGCGTGTCCTCCGGGACACCGGCTATGGTTGGGGCCAACGTCCTGACTTTC; CDR3: CASSVSSGTPAMVGANVLTF
length: 14; V: TRBV19; D: TRBD1; J: TRBJ1-1; size: NA; DNA: TGTGCCAGTAGCGAGGGACAGGGTGATACTGAAGCTTTCTTT; CDR3: CASSEGQGDTEAFF
length: 13; V: TRBV6-2/TRBV6-3; D: NA; J: TRBJ1-1; size: many; DNA: TGTGCCAGCAGTTACGAGGAAGACACTGAAGCTTTCTTT; CDR3: CASSYEEDTEAFF
length: 18; V: TRBV7-2; D: TRBD2; J: TRBJ2-5; size: many; DNA: TGTGCCAGCAGCTCGCGCCCCTTCGGGGCGGGGGTCCAAGAGACCCAGTACTTC; CDR3: CASSSRPFGAGVQETQYF
length: 14; V: TRBV6-6; D: NA; J: TRBJ2-7; size: NA; DNA: TGTGCCAGCAGTTCCGACAAGCCCTCCTACGAGCAGTACTTC; CDR3: CASSSDKPSYEQYF
length: 15; V: TRBV7-8; D: TRBD1; J: TRBJ1-6; size: many; DNA: TGTGCCAGCAGCTTAGCGGGACAGGTCAATTCACCCCTCCACTTT; CDR3: CASSLAGQVNSPLHF
length: 15; V: TRBV10-3; D: TRBD1; J: TRBJ2-5; size: NA; DNA: TGTGCCATCAGTGAGATACAGGGGGAGCGGGAGACCCAGTACTTC; CDR3: CAISEIQGERETQYF